Below are 16 T cell receptor beta chains sequenced from a single sample in a study of beta chain features in type 1 diabetes. Study conclusions and caveats: TCRB CDR3s from Type 1 diabetes patients were moderately but significantly shorter in all four CD4+ subsets.

Their recognized antigens are unknown. The study reverse transcribed the entire isolated RNA, so it sequenced expressed TCRB transcripts. Sequencing was performed with immunoSEQ multiplex PCR; in TCRdb, only in-frame clones are kept and a portion is missing. The sample has some 270,000 clones, roughly a tenth seen once. Sequencing was carried out using naive CD4+ T cells from blood. These receptors all come from a man aged 25-45 years with type 1 diabetes.

The chain combines TRBV7-3 with TRBJ1-5; D is uncertain. Germline CDR1 SGHTA, CDR2 FQGTGA. CDR3 length: 16 residues. Trimming removed 5 bases at V and 0 bases at J, with 14 bases between. The CDR3 spells CASSHSGVNSNQPQHF. In DNA, the CDR3 is TGTGCCAGCAGCCACAGCGGGGTCAATAGCAATCAGCCCCAGCATTTT. The full variable domain, its missing parts supplied by reference TRBV7-3 and TRBJ1-5, is GAGVSQTPSNKVTEKGKYVELRCDPISGHTALYWYRQSLGQGPEFLIYFQGTGAADDSGLPNDRFFAVRPEGSVSTLKIQRTERGDSAVYLCASSHSGVNSNQPQHFGDGTRLSIL.

The chain couples TRBV13 to TRBJ1-2; 9 bases map to TRBD1. The CDR3 is made up of 14 amino acids. CDR1 PRHDT and CDR2 FYEKMQ come from the germline V gene (reference sequence). With V trimmed by 3 bases and J by 6 bases, 5 bases remained unmatched. This CDR3 is CASSFNRGRNGYTF. The CDR3 DNA reads TGTGCCAGCAGCTTCAACAGGGGGCGGAATGGCTACACCTTC.

This clone occurred a few times. The chain couples TRBV19 to TRBJ2-7; TRBD1 matches 11 bases. With 8 bases clipped from V and 0 bases from J, the junction kept 6 bases outside the gene matches. Per germline, CDR1 LNHDA and CDR2 SQIVND (reference sequence). The CDR3 length is 15 residues. CDR3 residues: CASGGQGVSSYEQYF. DNA for the CDR3: TGTGCCAGTGGGGGACAGGGGGTGAGCTCCTACGAGCAGTACTTC.

The chain couples TRBV4-3 to TRBJ1-2; 7 bases align to TRBD1. The V segment lost 0 bases and the J segment 8 bases; nucleotides outside the gene matches: 12. CDR1 is LGHNA, CDR2 YSLEER, per germline. There are 16 residues in the CDR3. CDR3 protein: CASSQDNWQGDGGYTF. The CDR3 nucleotides read TGCGCCAGCAGCCAAGATAACTGGCAGGGGGATGGCGGCTACACCTTC.

This sequence joins TRBV9 and TRBJ2-6; the match to TRBD1 covers 8 bases. J gave up 2 bases and V 3 bases, and 1 base lay outside the gene matches. Germline V CDR1 and CDR2: SGDLS, YYNGEE. The CDR3 runs 15 residues. CDR3 sequence reads: CASSADRAGANVLTF. CDR3 nucleotides: TGTGCCAGCAGCGCGGACAGGGCTGGGGCCAACGTCCTGACTTTC.

This chain connects TRBV2 to TRBJ1-5; no clear D gene. The V gene's germline CDR1 is SNHLY and CDR2 FYNNEI. V shed 8 bases and J shed 1 base, with 12 bases lying between them. The CDR3 sequence is 14 residues long. The CDR3 DNA sequence: TGTGCCAGCCAATTCGGGGTCAGCAATCAGCCCCAGCATTTT. This codes for CASQFGVSNQPQHF.

This clone has just a few counts. This sequence joins TRBV25-1 and TRBJ2-7, with D possibly matching TRBD2 (6 bases). The CDR3 contains 12 residues. Deletions cut 3 bases from V and 6 bases from J, with 9 bases between. Looked up from germline, CDR1 is MGHDK and CDR2 is SYGVNS. This CDR3 is CASSDRGGEQYF. As DNA, the CDR3 is TGTGCCAGCAGTGATAGGGGAGGCGAGCAGTACTTC.

In this sample, this clone turned up a few times. The chain employs TRBV6-5 and TRBJ1-3; 9 bases are shared with TRBD1. With V trimmed by 4 bases and J by 7 bases, 5 bases remained unmatched. The germline V gene encodes CDR1 MNHEY and CDR2 SVGAGI. The CDR3 is 14 amino acids. This CDR3 is CASSSWTGENTIYF. CDR3 bases: TGTGCCAGCAGTTCGTGGACAGGGGAGAACACCATATATTTT.

The rearrangement links TRBV30 to TRBJ2-5; D unclear. Germline CDR1 is GTSNPN and CDR2 is SVGIG (reference sequence). Trimming cost V 1 base and J 7 bases, with 13 bases left between them. This CDR3 has 13 residues. CDR3 sequence (DNA): TGTGCCTGGAGTGGCTTGGAGTGGGTGACCCAGTACTTC. Translated, it gives CAWSGLEWVTQYF.

This clone has only a few counts. V and J are TRBV25-1 and TRBJ2-1, with TRBD2 identical over 7 bases. Germline loops: CDR1 MGHDK, CDR2 SYGVNS. V lost 1 base to trimming and J lost 2 bases; unmatched junction nucleotides: 5. The CDR3 has 16 amino acids. CDR3 in amino acids: CASSEFAGVTYNEQFF. The CDR3 DNA is TGTGCCAGCAGTGAATTCGCGGGGGTCACCTACAATGAGCAGTTCTTC.

The sample holds a few counts of this clone. Other DNA sequences in the same sample also yield this CDR3. The chain has TRBV6-5 and TRBJ2-7; 9 bases are shared with TRBD1. Germline assignment: CDR1 MNHEY and CDR2 SVGAGI. V was clipped by 6 bases and J by 2 bases; unmatched bases: 5. There are 14 residues in the CDR3. The CDR3 DNA is TGTGCCAGCAGCTACCGGGACAGGGCCTACGAGCAGTACTTC. This gives the protein CASSYRDRAYEQYF.

This clone appeared a few times. The genes are TRBV9 and TRBJ2-3, with 7 bases that match TRBD1. V gave up 0 bases and J gave up 4 bases; unmatched junction bases: 5. In germline, CDR1 is SGDLS, CDR2 YYNGEE. The CDR3 extends over 15 amino acids. The CDR3 DNA reads TGTGCCAGCAGCGTAGGACAGGGTGCGTCAGATACGCAGTATTTT. Translating it yields CASSVGQGASDTQYF.

The J gene is TRBJ1-1, the V gene TRBV9; the D is unclear. Germline V gives CDR1 SGDLS, CDR2 YYNGEE. Trimming pared 0 bases from V and 3 bases from J, leaving 6 bases between. This CDR3 spans 13 amino acids. The CDR3, as DNA: TGTGCCAGCAGCGTAGAAGTAGACACTGAAGCTTTCTTT. Encoded protein: CASSVEVDTEAFF. Full variable domain (outside the CDR3, taken from reference TRBV9 and TRBJ1-1): DSGVTQTPKHLITATGQRVTLRCSPRSGDLSVYWYQQSLDQGLQFLIQYYNGEERAKGNILERFSAQQFPDLHSELNLSSLELGDSALYFCASSVEVDTEAFFGQGTRLTVV.

The J gene is TRBJ2-7, the V gene TRBV5-4, with D possibly being TRBD1 (7 bases). CDR1 and CDR2 from the germline V gene are SGHNT and YYREEE (reference sequence). Trimming shortened V by 1 base and J by 3 bases, and 14 bases separated the two germline ends. The CDR3 consists of 15 residues. CDR3 loop: CASSLKSQGGYEQYF. In DNA form, the CDR3 reads TGTGCCAGCAGCTTGAAGTCGCAGGGGGGCTACGAGCAGTACTTC.

This clone was seen more than once but under ten times. The chain is built from TRBV28 and TRBJ2-7; 9 bases align to TRBD1. With V trimmed by 6 bases and J by 3 bases, 15 bases remained unmatched. The CDR3 spans 17 residues. The germline gives CDR1 MDHEN, CDR2 SYDVKM. CDR3 in amino acids: CASRQPLGTGKNYEQYF. CDR3 DNA: TGTGCCAGCAGGCAACCCCTAGGGACAGGGAAAAACTACGAGCAGTACTTC.

The chain has TRBV19 and TRBJ1-5; D remains unclear. CDR1 and CDR2 from the germline V gene are LNHDA and SQIVND (reference sequence). The CDR3 covers 15 residues. V was shortened by 5 bases and J by 0 bases, with 11 bases between the two germline ends. CDR3 region: CASSGGYYSNQPQHF. CDR3 in DNA: TGTGCCAGTAGTGGCGGGTATTATAGCAATCAGCCCCAGCATTTT.